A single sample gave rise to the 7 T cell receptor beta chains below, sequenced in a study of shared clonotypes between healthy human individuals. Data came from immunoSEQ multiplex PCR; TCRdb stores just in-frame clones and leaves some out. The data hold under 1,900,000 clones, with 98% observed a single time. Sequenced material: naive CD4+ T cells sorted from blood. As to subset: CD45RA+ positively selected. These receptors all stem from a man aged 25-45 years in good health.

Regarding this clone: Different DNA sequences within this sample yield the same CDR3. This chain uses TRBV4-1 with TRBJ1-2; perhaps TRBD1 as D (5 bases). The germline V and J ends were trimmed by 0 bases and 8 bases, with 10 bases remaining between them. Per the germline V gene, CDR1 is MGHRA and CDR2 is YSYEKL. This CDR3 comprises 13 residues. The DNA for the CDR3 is TGCGCCAGCAGCCAAGACAGGGCGGGAGGCTACACCTTC. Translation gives CASSQDRAGGYTF.

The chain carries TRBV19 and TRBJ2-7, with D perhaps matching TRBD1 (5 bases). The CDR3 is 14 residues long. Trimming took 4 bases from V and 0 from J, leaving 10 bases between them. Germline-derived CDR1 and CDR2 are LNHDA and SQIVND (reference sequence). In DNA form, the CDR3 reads TGTGCCAGTAGTACCGACAGTGTCTCCTACGAGCAGTACTTC. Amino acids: CASSTDSVSYEQYF.

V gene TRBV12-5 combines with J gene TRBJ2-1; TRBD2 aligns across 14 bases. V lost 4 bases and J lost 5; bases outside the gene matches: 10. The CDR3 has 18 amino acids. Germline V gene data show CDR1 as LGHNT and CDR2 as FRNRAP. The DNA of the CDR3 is TGTGCTAGTGGTTCAGGGACTAGCGGGAGCCCGAGTGACAATGAGCAGTTCTTC. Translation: CASGSGTSGSPSDNEQFF.

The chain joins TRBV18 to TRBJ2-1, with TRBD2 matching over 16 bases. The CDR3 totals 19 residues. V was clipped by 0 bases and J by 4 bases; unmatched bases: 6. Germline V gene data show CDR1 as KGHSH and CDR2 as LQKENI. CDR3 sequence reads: CASSPPGGLAGGRYNEQFF. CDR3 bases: TGTGCCAGCTCACCACCGGGGGGACTAGCGGGAGGGCGGTACAATGAGCAGTTCTTC.

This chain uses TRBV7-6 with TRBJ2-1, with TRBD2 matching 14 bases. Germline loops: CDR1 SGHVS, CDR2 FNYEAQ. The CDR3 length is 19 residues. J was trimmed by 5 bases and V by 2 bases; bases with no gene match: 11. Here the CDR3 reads CASSLRRLAGGRLDNEQFF. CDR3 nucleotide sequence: TGTGCCAGCAGCTTACGAAGACTAGCGGGAGGGCGGTTGGACAATGAGCAGTTCTTC.

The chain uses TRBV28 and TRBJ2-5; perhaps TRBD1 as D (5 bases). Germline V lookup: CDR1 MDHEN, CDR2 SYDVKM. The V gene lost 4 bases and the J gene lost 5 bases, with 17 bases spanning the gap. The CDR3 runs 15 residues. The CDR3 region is CASSSGMQGLETQYF. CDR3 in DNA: TGTGCCAGCAGTTCTGGTATGCAGGGTTTGGAGACCCAGTACTTC. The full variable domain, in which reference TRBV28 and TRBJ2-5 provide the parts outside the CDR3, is DVKVTQSSRYLVKRTGEKVFLECVQDMDHENMFWYRQDPGLGLRLIYFSYDVKMKEKGDIPEGYSVSREKKERFSLILESASTNQTSMYLCASSSGMQGLETQYFGPGTRLLVL.

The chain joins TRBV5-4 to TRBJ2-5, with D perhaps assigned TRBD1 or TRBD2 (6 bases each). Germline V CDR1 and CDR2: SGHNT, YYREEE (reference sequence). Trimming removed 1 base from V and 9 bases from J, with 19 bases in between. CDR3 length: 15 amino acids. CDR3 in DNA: TGTGCCAGCAGCTTGTTCCAGGGGCGGGATGTGGCCCAGTACTTC. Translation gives CASSLFQGRDVAQYF.